This TCR beta chain was captured in a study of T cells in Graves' hyperthyroidism and ophthalmopathy (dated 2019 in TCRdb). Regarding the complete study: Peripheral blood was collected at initial diagnosis, before any treatment. A discovery cohort of about a hundred patients, about 40 with Graves' ophthalmopathy and 55 to 65 with stable Graves' hyperthyroidism, was used to find distinguishing TCR V-J signatures. An independent validation cohort of around 19 hyperthyroidism patients and about 15 patients who later progressed to ophthalmopathy tested prospective prediction of ophthalmopathy. The roughly 100 discovery patients were divided at random into training and test sets in a 7:3 ratio. Thyroid tissue and blood T-cell repertoires from roughly six Graves' hyperthyroidism patients were also compared in the study. After sampling, hyperthyroidism patients received methimazole starting at 30 mg daily, and ophthalmopathy patients received high-dose intravenous methylprednisolone. The paper describes TCR Vbeta CDR3 sequencing of 120 to 150 peripheral blood samples, made up of roughly 45 ophthalmopathy patients, around 73 hyperthyroidism patients and 17 progressor patients.

Looking up the germline V gene yields CDR1 SQVTM and CDR2 ANQGSEA. V was cut back by 7 bases and J by 8 bases, leaving a gap of 15 bases between them. The CDR3 spans 13 residues, from the cysteine through the phenylalanine. Only the CDR3 DNA is retained, 39 bases long and in frame from the first base. Ophthalmopathy patients had moderately to severely active disease, with a Clinical Activity Score of 3 or more, a NOSPECS grade of 4 or more, and a disease duration of less than 3 months. Exclusion was applied to patients with uncontrolled infections, other autoimmune diseases, pregnancy or lactation. Diagnoses were established on the basis of clinical symptoms, serum thyroxine and TRAb, thyroid ultrasound, and orbital computed tomography. PBMCs were separated from under 11 ml of fresh peripheral blood using Ficoll-Paque density gradient centrifugation. Total RNA was extracted using Trizol reagent, and RNA quality was assessed on an Agilent 2100 Bioanalyzer.

About this clonotype: Its cognate antigen has yet to be identified. No qualities accompany the bases; no much larger clone lies one base away.

The TCR beta CDR3 regions were amplified from the RNA transcripts. The TCR CDR3 was subjected to a first round of RT-PCR using the HTBI primer set and the Qiagen OneStep RT-PCR kit. The libraries were constructed in a second round of multiplex PCR and then size-selected and purified. The libraries were sequenced on an Illumina HiSeq2000 using paired-end 100 bp reads. Concerning the study's data processing: SOAPnuke was used to process the raw data, throwing out any read that contained adapters or uncalled bases, had a mean Phred below 15, or lacked an exact constant-primer or identifier match. COPE v1.2.5 was used to merge the high-quality paired reads, and each unique nucleotide sequence was defined as a clonotype. MiTCR v1.1 was used to align clonotypes to the IMGT TRBV, TRBD and TRBJ reference segments. Only V-J combinations with frequency above 0.0001, covering 99.2% of repertoires, were analysed. A TCS score was defined as the ratio between F50 (clonal expansion) and ExV (chaos), using BLOSUM62-based TCRdist between CDR3 peptides within each V-J. Welch's t-statistics and random forest reduced around 520 V-J features to roughly 13, which were used in a naive Bayes classifier (R e1071). Clones were called with MiXCR by TCRdb after fastp trimmed the public reads at Q25, and only in-frame beta chains were retained. Entries are consolidated by CDR3 protein sequence, retaining the most common genes and DNA. V and J calls and clone size were set by TCRdb, not the authors. The sample table shows about 300,000 distinct CDR3 sequences, and 15% to 20% are seen once. About two fifths of the sample is held by the ten biggest clonotypes.

General study outcomes and caveats: A model built on a 13 V-J signature distinguished ophthalmopathy from stable hyperthyroidism, reaching around 90% sensitivity and around 81% specificity in cross-validation and 80%/75% in testing. Sample size was not statistically predetermined, and blinding of investigators to group allocation was not performed. Most expanded thyroid clonotypes (frequency above 0.001) were also found in blood, which suggests that blood repertoires may mirror thyroid immune responses. In validation, progression to ophthalmopathy was predicted by the model with 55% to 71% sensitivity and around 75% specificity, a median of 6.5 months before onset.

This TCR came from a man aged 45-65 years with Graves' ophthalmopathy. Sequencing was performed on blood. The chain is made from TRBV29-1 and TRBJ1-6; TRBD1 is perhaps the D gene, given 6 matching bases. The CDR3 corresponds to CSAKEGGDSPLHF. DNA sequence: TGCAGCGCGAAGGAGGGGGGAGATTCACCCCTCCACTTT. Where the CDR3 stops, the reference TRBV29-1 and TRBJ1-6 genes take over; the full variable domain is SAVISQKPSRDICQRGTSLTIQCQVDSQVTMMFWYRQQPGQSLTLIATANQGSEATYESGFVIDKFPISRPNLTFSTLTVSNMSPEDSSIYLCSAKEGGDSPLHFGNGTRLTVT.